The 13 T cell receptor beta chains in this list originate from one sample, sequenced in a study of T-cell memory formation after mild COVID-19. MiXCR, run by TCRdb on the 5' RACE reads, gives a single entry per CDR3 protein. Here the sample spans about 81,000 distinct CDR3 sequences, roughly 23% being singletons. Sequenced: PBMCs or a T cell subset sorted from them (not recorded which). These receptors all stem from a man younger than 30 who had mild COVID-19 (a few samples of this study predate the infection). Cell type and time point are not known.

This chain uses TRBV29-1 with TRBJ2-6; D is ambiguous. CDR1 and CDR2 from the germline V gene are SQVTM and ANQGSEA. Trimming took 1 base from V and 0 from J, leaving 13 bases between them. The CDR3 runs to 17 residues. The CDR3: CSVEASMGSSGANVLTF. CDR3 nucleotide sequence: TGCAGCGTTGAAGCCTCTATGGGGTCCTCTGGGGCCAACGTCCTGACTTTC.

In its sample, this clonotype was seen a few times. The chain joins TRBV4-1 to TRBJ2-1; D not certain. V was trimmed by 0 bases and J by 8 bases, leaving 11 bases between them. From germline, CDR1 is MGHRA and CDR2 YSYEKL. This CDR3 is built from 14 residues. The CDR3 reads CASSQEVSVDEQFF. CDR3 coding DNA: TGCGCCAGCAGCCAAGAGGTTTCAGTCGATGAGCAGTTCTTC.

The rearrangement links TRBV6-2 or TRBV6-3 to TRBJ2-7; D not resolved. Trimming stripped 6 bases from V and 3 bases from J, with 6 bases between. The CDR3 length is 11 residues. Per the germline V gene, CDR1 is MNHEY and CDR2 is SVGEGT. The CDR3 protein is CASREFYEQYF. As DNA, the CDR3 is TGTGCCAGCAGGGAGTTCTACGAGCAGTACTTC.

Only a few counts were recorded for this clonotype. The chain has TRBV7-3 and TRBJ2-2; 7 bases agree with TRBD1. The V and J ends lost 5 bases and 0 bases, in that order; junction bases with no gene match: 3. Germline V gene sequence: CDR1 SGHTA, CDR2 FQGTGA. This CDR3 contains 15 residues. The CDR3 DNA reads as TGTGCCAGCAGCCTCGGGACAGCGAACACCGGGGAGCTGTTTTTT. This encodes CASSLGTANTGELFF.

Only one count was recorded for this clonotype. The rearrangement joins TRBV7-6 to TRBJ1-1, with 7 nucleotides matching TRBD1. The CDR3 has 14 amino acids. From germline, CDR1 is SGHVS and CDR2 FNYEAQ. V lost 1 base to trimming and J lost 6 bases; unmatched junction nucleotides: 5. For the CDR3, the DNA is TGTGCCAGCAGCTTAGAGGGGGCCGCCGCTGAAGCTTTCTTT. It yields the protein CASSLEGAAAEAFF. Together with reference TRBV7-6 and TRBJ1-1, the CDR3 gives the full variable domain: GAGVSQSPRYKVTKRGQDVALRCDPISGHVSLYWYRQALGQGPEFLTYFNYEAQQDKSGLPNDRFSAERPEGSISTLTIQRTEQRDSAMYRCASSLEGAAAEAFFGQGTRLTVV.

CDR3 sequence: CASGDVSGGDTGELFF. In DNA form, the CDR3 reads TGTGCCAGCGGGGACGTCTCGGGAGGGGACACCGGGGAGCTGTTTTTT. The chain has TRBV7-9 and TRBJ2-2; 8 bases align to TRBD2. V was clipped by 8 bases and J by 3 bases; unmatched bases: 11. The CDR3 spans 16 residues. CDR1 and CDR2 (germline): SEHNR, FQNEAQ (reference sequence).

V gene TRBV10-1 combines with J gene TRBJ2-3; TRBD2 is a possible D gene (5 bases). Trimming left V 0 bases short and J 10 bases short, with 17 bases between. Germline V lookup: CDR1 WNHNN, CDR2 SYGVQD (reference sequence). The CDR3 runs 15 residues. This chain's CDR3 is CASSESERIGAAQYF. The CDR3 DNA follows: TGCGCCAGCAGTGAGTCGGAGAGAATTGGAGCGGCGCAGTATTTT.

The V gene is TRBV29-1, the J gene TRBJ2-5; TRBD2 aligns across 8 bases. The CDR3 spans 14 residues. Germline CDR1 and CDR2: SQVTM and ANQGSEA. Trimming removed 6 bases from V and 3 bases from J; junction bases left unmatched: 9. The CDR3: CSVAPRGEEETQYF. CDR3 in DNA: TGCAGCGTCGCACCGCGGGGGGAGGAAGAGACCCAGTACTTC.

The sample holds a few counts of this clonotype. The chain joins TRBV7-9 to TRBJ2-2, with D possibly matching TRBD2 (5 bases). The CDR3 totals 16 residues. Per germline, CDR1 SEHNR and CDR2 FQNEAQ (reference sequence). V lost 1 base and J 1 base, leaving 10 bases between the germline ends. CDR3 amino acids: CASSLVAGGNTGELFF. CDR3 nucleotide sequence: TGTGCCAGCAGCTTAGTGGCAGGAGGGAACACCGGGGAGCTGTTTTTT.

The chain uses TRBV6-1 and TRBJ1-6, with TRBD1 as a possible D gene (5 bases). V dropped 2 bases and J dropped 12 bases, with 11 bases sitting between them. The CDR3 spans 13 residues. Germline V gene lookup returns CDR1 MNHNS and CDR2 SASEGT. The CDR3 is CASSELRGKPLHF. As DNA, the CDR3 is TGTGCCAGCAGTGAACTTAGGGGAAAACCCCTCCACTTT.

By share, this clonotype counts as medium-sized. This clone may be a read error of a much larger clone one base away. V and J are TRBV4-1 and TRBJ2-1, with 8 bases identical to TRBD2. CDR3 length: 15 amino acids. J was trimmed by 9 bases and V by 0 bases; bases with no gene match: 7. Germline V lookup: CDR1 MGHRA, CDR2 YSYEKL. The CDR3 loop is CASSQESGGAGEQFF. Written as DNA, the CDR3 is TGCGCCAGCAGCCAAGAGTCCGGGGGGGCCGGTGAGCAGTTCTTC.

This clonotype occurred a few times. V usage is TRBV7-9 and J usage is TRBJ2-5; no clear D gene. The CDR3 totals 15 residues. V shed 5 bases and J shed 0 bases, with 13 bases lying between them. CDR1 and CDR2 from the germline V gene are SEHNR and FQNEAQ (reference sequence). The CDR3 DNA sequence: TGTGCCAGCAGCCCACCCGACTCGTACCAAGAGACCCAGTACTTC. It encodes CASSPPDSYQETQYF.

The gene calls are TRBV9 and TRBJ2-3, with 7 bases that match TRBD2. The CDR3 length is 15 residues. J gave up 4 bases and V 0 bases, and 5 bases lay outside the gene matches. The germline CDR1 and CDR2 sequences are SGDLS and YYNGEE. CDR3 nucleotide sequence: TGTGCCAGCAGCGTAGGGGGGGGAGGCGCAGATACGCAGTATTTT. Its translation: CASSVGGGGADTQYF. The complete variable domain, with remaining parts taken from reference TRBV9 and TRBJ2-3, reads DSGVTQTPKHLITATGQRVTLRCSPRSGDLSVYWYQQSLDQGLQFLIQYYNGEERAKGNILERFSAQQFPDLHSELNLSSLELGDSALYFCASSVGGGGADTQYFGPGTRLTVL.